One and the same sample provided the 28 T cell receptor beta chains below, sequenced in a study of blood T cells in healthy people across ages. Then a second PCR, running roughly 7 to 11 cycles, was carried out with a sample-barcoded 5' primer and a J-beta primer mix. TCRdb passed the 5' RACE reads through MiXCR, listing each CDR3 protein once. This sample has approximately 580,000 distinct CDR3 sequences, with approximately 25% found just once. The data also belong to a second study, concerning T cells of mothers and their children.

The source material was blood. Source of these receptors: a boy aged 5-17 years in good health.

The chain joins TRBV7-9 to TRBJ1-4; no clear D gene. This CDR3 is 16 amino acids long. V was cut by 0 bases and J by 0 bases, with 8 bases left in between. Looked up from germline, CDR1 is SEHNR and CDR2 is FQNEAQ (reference sequence). The CDR3: CASSLAWTATNEKLFF. In nucleotides, the CDR3 is TGTGCCAGCAGCTTAGCCTGGACGGCAACTAATGAAAAACTGTTTTTT. The full variable domain, with the rest looked up from reference TRBV7-9 and TRBJ1-4, is DTGVSQNPRHKITKRGQNVTFRCDPISEHNRLYWYRQTLGQGPEFLTYFQNEAQLEKSRLLSDRFSAERPKGSFSTLEIQRTEQGDSAMYLCASSLAWTATNEKLFFGSGTQLSVL.

The genes are TRBV7-9 and TRBJ2-6, with D unclear. CDR1 and CDR2 from the germline V gene are SEHNR and FQNEAQ (reference sequence). The germline V and J ends were trimmed by 3 bases and 0 bases, with 6 bases remaining between them. The CDR3 is 15 amino acids. CDR3 coding DNA: TGTGCCAGCAGCTTTTACTCCTCTGGGGCCAACGTCCTGACTTTC. As protein: CASSFYSSGANVLTF.

This clonotype was counted only a few times. The chain recombines TRBV6-5 with TRBJ2-5, with TRBD1 matching 7 bases. The assigned J gene may be wrong: the sequence end matches TRBJ2-1 better. The CDR3 covers 17 residues. CDR1 and CDR2 (germline): MNHEY, SVGAGI. The DNA for the CDR3 is TGTGCCAGCAGTTACTCGTTCGAGGGGGCCGCCTACAATGAGCAGTTCTTC. This codes for CASSYSFEGAAYNEQFF.

This clonotype appeared a few times. V is TRBV6-1 and J is TRBJ1-1; 7 bases align to TRBD1. Germline CDR1 reads MNHNS; CDR2 reads SASEGT. Losses at the gene ends were 6 bases for V and 3 bases for J; bases not matched to a gene: 13. The CDR3 is 16 residues long. CDR3 bases: TGTGCCAGCAGCCCGAAACAGGGGTCGACGGACACTGAAGCTTTCTTT. Amino acids: CASSPKQGSTDTEAFF.

This chain connects TRBV7-2 to TRBJ2-2; possibly TRBD2 for D (5 bases). Trimming removed 4 bases at V and 4 bases at J, with 10 bases between. Germline CDR1 and CDR2: SGHTA and FQGNSA. This CDR3 has 14 residues. Here the CDR3 reads CASSYTAGTGELFF. The CDR3 nucleotides read TGTGCCAGCAGCTACACCGCGGGCACCGGGGAGCTGTTTTTT.

CDR3 bases: TGTGCCAGCAGGGGCGCTAGCGGGAGCCACAATGAGCAGTTCTTC. Translating gives CASRGASGSHNEQFF. The chain links TRBV28 to TRBJ2-1, with 10 bases lining up with TRBD2. V was pared by 6 bases and J by 5 bases, with 7 bases of the junction left unmatched. The CDR3 contains 15 residues. Germline V gene data show CDR1 as MDHEN and CDR2 as SYDVKM.

The chain has TRBV7-2 and TRBJ2-3; TRBD1 is a possible D gene (5 bases). CDR3 length: 13 residues. V lost 0 bases to trimming and J lost 4 bases, with 5 bases between them. Germline CDR1 and CDR2: SGHTA and FQGNSA. The CDR3 sequence is CASSLAGPDTQYF. CDR3 sequence (DNA): TGTGCCAGCAGCTTAGCGGGGCCAGATACGCAGTATTTT.

V gene TRBV7-3 combines with J gene TRBJ2-7, with 10 bases lining up with TRBD1. The CDR3 runs 14 residues. V lost 3 bases and J lost 5; bases outside the gene matches: 4. Germline loops: CDR1 SGHTA, CDR2 FQGTGA. The CDR3 DNA reads as TGTGCCAGCAGCTTGGGACAGGGGCCCCACGAGCAGTACTTC. This sequence encodes CASSLGQGPHEQYF.

This chain connects TRBV4-3 to TRBJ1-1; 7 positions match TRBD1. J was trimmed by 2 bases and V by 2 bases; bases with no gene match: 5. CDR3 length equals 15 residues. Looked up from germline, CDR1 is LGHNA and CDR2 is YSLEER. The CDR3 coding sequence is TGCGCCAGCAGCCAACAGGGGGGAAGAAACACTGAAGCTTTCTTT. It yields the protein CASSQQGGRNTEAFF.

V usage is TRBV4-3 and J usage is TRBJ1-1, with unresolved D. The CDR3 covers 17 residues. With 0 bases removed from V and 7 bases from J, the gap between germline ends came to 21 bases. CDR1 is LGHNA, CDR2 YSLEER, per germline. CDR3 in amino acids: CASSQDRNRDLINEAFF. In nucleotides, the CDR3 is TGCGCCAGCAGCCAAGATCGGAATCGGGATCTTATCAATGAAGCTTTCTTT.

This chain links TRBV21-1 with TRBJ2-1; the D call TRBD2 from the table was never checked on the DNA. The end of the DNA aligns better with TRBJ2-7, so the J call may be wrong. TRBV21-1 is a pseudogene segment. The CDR3 covers 16 residues. The CDR3 DNA sequence: TGTGCCAGCAGCGATCCCCCCGGCCGCCCTCACTACGAGCAGTACTTC. This translates into CASSDPPGRPHYEQYF.

The table lists this clonotype with a few counts. J is TRBJ2-4 and V is TRBV5-6; D call uncertain. V was pared by 2 bases and J by 7 bases, with 13 bases between. The germline gives CDR1 SGHDT, CDR2 YYEEEE. The CDR3 runs 14 residues. CDR3 nucleotides: TGTGCCAGCAGCTTTCGGTTCGGCATTAACATTCAGTACTTC. As protein: CASSFRFGINIQYF.

This sequence joins TRBV28 and TRBJ2-5; a weak D match, TRBD2 (5 bases). Germline V lookup: CDR1 MDHEN, CDR2 SYDVKM. This CDR3 has 16 amino acids. V lost 6 bases, J lost 2 bases, and 19 bases lay in between. CDR3 residues: CASSSVAGLGQETQYF. CDR3 sequence (DNA): TGTGCCAGCAGCTCTGTTGCGGGTTTAGGACAAGAGACCCAGTACTTC.

V gene TRBV20-1 combines with J gene TRBJ2-3; 11 bases match TRBD2. This CDR3 is built from 15 residues. Germline-derived CDR1 and CDR2 are DFQATT and SNEGSKA (reference sequence). With 3 bases clipped from V and 3 bases from J, the junction kept 5 bases outside the gene matches. The CDR3 loop reads CSASLRTSGTDTQYF. The CDR3, as DNA: TGCAGTGCTAGCCTCAGGACTAGCGGGACAGATACGCAGTATTTT.

This clonotype was found a few times. This chain joins TRBV28 and TRBJ2-1, with 13 bases lining up with TRBD2. The J call may be faulty, since TRBJ2-7 better matches the DNA end. In germline, CDR1 is MDHEN, CDR2 SYDVKM. The CDR3 length is 13 residues. CDR3 in amino acids: CASRLAGGGEQYF. CDR3 sequence (DNA): TGTGCCAGCAGACTAGCGGGAGGGGGTGAGCAGTACTTC.

This rearrangement joins TRBV6-2 or TRBV6-3 to TRBJ2-5; the match to TRBD1 covers 7 bases. The closer fit of TRBJ2-7 to the DNA end suggests the J call may be wrong. The CDR3 has 14 amino acids. Germline V gene data show CDR1 as MNHEY and CDR2 as SVGEGT. CDR3: CASRGDSSSYEQYF. The CDR3 DNA sequence: TGTGCCAGCAGAGGGGACAGTTCCTCCTACGAGCAGTACTTC.

This clonotype was counted between two and nine times. This chain joins TRBV6-2 or TRBV6-3 and TRBJ1-5; TRBD1 aligns across 7 bases. The CDR3 sequence is 14 residues long. Germline V gene sequence: CDR1 MNHEY, CDR2 SVGEGT. The V segment lost 5 bases and the J segment 4 bases; nucleotides outside the gene matches: 5. The CDR3 spells CASSNGQENQPQHF. CDR3 in DNA: TGTGCCAGCAGTAACGGACAGGAAAATCAGCCCCAGCATTTT.

The chain recombines TRBV9 with TRBJ1-6; 10 nucleotides match TRBD1. This CDR3 region has 14 residues. Germline-derived CDR1 and CDR2 are SGDLS and YYNGEE. After removal of 3 bases from V and 12 bases from J, the junction contained 6 bases not matched to a gene. CDR3 nucleotides: TGTGCCAGCAGCGGCGGGACAGGGGTCCAACCCCTCCACTTT. It encodes CASSGGTGVQPLHF.

This clonotype has just a few counts. This chain uses TRBV28 with TRBJ2-5; 7 positions agree with TRBD1. The J call may be incorrect, as the DNA end agrees better with TRBJ2-1. CDR3 length equals 14 residues. Germline CDR1 MDHEN, CDR2 SYDVKM. The CDR3 bases are TGTGCCAGCAGCTTACGCGCGACAGGGAATGAGCAGTTCTTC. This gives the protein CASSLRATGNEQFF.

The chain is built from TRBV20-1 and TRBJ2-5; TRBD2 agrees at 7 bases. The CDR3 runs 19 residues. The ends lost 2 bases at V and 7 bases at J; junction bases unmatched: 25. Looked up from germline, CDR1 is DFQATT and CDR2 is SNEGSKA (reference sequence). The CDR3 nucleotides are TGCAGTGCTAGATCCCTTGGGGATCCTGAGCGGGATGCGCGATGGACCCAGTACTTC. Its protein product is CSARSLGDPERDARWTQYF.

This clonotype was counted many times. The rearrangement links TRBV29-1 to TRBJ2-2; D gene uncertain. The V gene's germline CDR1 is SQVTM and CDR2 ANQGSEA. The V gene lost 4 bases and the J gene lost 4 bases, with 4 bases spanning the gap. This CDR3 region has 11 residues. CDR3 in amino acids: CSVVGTGELFF. CDR3 in DNA: TGCAGCGTTGTGGGCACCGGGGAGCTGTTTTTT.

Only a few counts were recorded for this clonotype. The chain employs TRBV25-1 and TRBJ2-2; D is undetermined. Germline assignment: CDR1 MGHDK and CDR2 SYGVNS. The CDR3 runs to 16 residues. Trimming took 2 bases from V and 2 from J, leaving 12 bases between them. CDR3 region: CASSERGAFNTGELFF. In nucleotides, the CDR3 is TGTGCCAGCAGTGAACGAGGAGCCTTTAACACCGGGGAGCTGTTTTTT.

The genes are TRBV5-1 and TRBJ2-4; D is perhaps TRBD2 (5 bases). V shed 8 bases and J shed 6 bases, with 15 bases lying between them. The CDR3 totals 13 residues. Germline V gene data show CDR1 as SGHRS and CDR2 as YFSETQ. The CDR3 DNA is TGCGCCAGTTCCCTCTTTGGAGGAAACATTCAGTACTTC. Residues: CASSLFGGNIQYF. Complete variable domain (other parts from reference TRBV5-1 and TRBJ2-4): KAGVTQTPRYLIKTRGQQVTLSCSPISGHRSVSWYQQTPGQGLQFLFEYFSETQRNKGNFPGRFSGRQFSNSRSEMNVSTLELGDSALYLCASSLFGGNIQYFGAGTRLSVL.

The rearrangement links TRBV20-1 to TRBJ2-2; perhaps TRBD1 as D (6 bases). The germline V gene has CDR1 DFQATT and CDR2 SNEGSKA (reference sequence). The CDR3 has 14 residues. The V and J ends lost 1 base and 4 bases respectively, with 10 bases between them. The CDR3 spells CSARAGQTTGELFF. For the CDR3, the DNA is TGCAGTGCTAGAGCTGGACAGACCACCGGGGAGCTGTTTTTT.

This clonotype turned up a few times. The chain has TRBV6-2 or TRBV6-3 and TRBJ2-3; TRBD1 aligns across 8 bases. With V trimmed by 2 bases and J by 1 base, 5 bases remained unmatched. Looked up from germline, CDR1 is MNHEY and CDR2 is SVGEGT. The CDR3 covers 16 residues. The CDR3 region has the DNA TGTGCCAGCAGTTACCCTTCGACAGGGGGCACAGATACGCAGTATTTT. The encoded protein is CASSYPSTGGTDTQYF.

In this sample, this clonotype turned up many times. The rearrangement links TRBV20-1 to TRBJ2-7, with a tentative D call TRBD2 (6 bases). Germline CDR1 is DFQATT and CDR2 is SNEGSKA (reference sequence). The CDR3 extends over 14 amino acids. Trimming pared 0 bases from V and 0 bases from J, leaving 9 bases between. CDR3 in DNA: TGCAGTGCTAGAGATTCCGGGAGCTCCTACGAGCAGTACTTC. This sequence encodes CSARDSGSSYEQYF.

The chain uses TRBV30 and TRBJ1-3, with a weak D call TRBD1 (6 bases). The V gene lost 2 bases and the J gene lost 0 bases, with 8 bases spanning the gap. The CDR3 sequence is 14 residues long. Germline assignment: CDR1 GTSNPN and CDR2 SVGIG (reference sequence). In DNA, the CDR3 is TGTGCCTGGAGTACAGGGAGCTCTGGAAACACCATATATTTT. Translated: CAWSTGSSGNTIYF.

Only a few counts were recorded for this clonotype. The rearrangement joins TRBV24-1 to TRBJ2-5; D ambiguous. Germline assignment: CDR1 KGHDR and CDR2 SFDVKD. This CDR3 contains 15 residues. Between the trimmed V and J ends, which lost 2 bases and 5 bases, there was a span of 14 bases. The CDR3 spells CATSDSPPMGETQYF. In DNA, the CDR3 is TGTGCCACCAGTGATTCCCCCCCGATGGGGGAGACCCAGTACTTC.